One sample yielded the 11 T cell receptor beta chains listed below, sequenced in a study of Ad26.COV2.S vaccination and SARS-CoV-2 variants. Treatment meaning: approximately 18 received Ad26.COV2.S at low or high dose, single or two shots; 5 received placebo; per-sample allocation not given. Samples analyzed were those drawn on day 63 after the first vaccine or placebo injection. Here immunoSEQ multiplex PCR was the method, and the copy in TCRdb shows in-frame clones only, minus some. The sample has fewer than 800,000 clones, 89% seen once. The material sequenced was peripheral blood, taken in a trial of Ad26.COV2.S vaccine versus placebo. Every receptor here comes from a person between 18 and 65 years old who received the Ad26.COV2.S COVID-19 vaccine or a placebo.

CDR3 in amino acids: CASRDYGSYEQYF. Written as DNA, the CDR3 is TGTGCCAGCAGGGACTATGGATCCTACGAGCAGTACTTC. The chain links TRBV27 to TRBJ2-7, with D perhaps TRBD2 (6 bases). This CDR3 is built from 13 residues. CDR1 MNHEY and CDR2 SMNVEV come from the germline V gene (reference sequence). V shed 6 bases and J shed 1 base, with 10 bases lying between them.

The chain carries TRBV19 and TRBJ1-2; unclear D gene. V lost 4 bases, J lost 3 bases, and 15 bases lay in between. The germline V gene has CDR1 LNHDA and CDR2 SQIVND (reference sequence). This CDR3 spans 15 amino acids. CDR3 coding DNA: TGTGCCAGTAGTAGGCCGGAGGGTGGACACTATGGCTACACCTTC. Translating it yields CASSRPEGGHYGYTF.

This clone was observed once. J is TRBJ2-7 and V is TRBV24-1; D gene ambiguous. The V gene's germline CDR1 is KGHDR and CDR2 SFDVKD. The CDR3 has 15 residues. V was trimmed by 3 bases and J by 5 bases, leaving 16 bases between them. CDR3 sequence reads: CATSDNVGRPHEQYF. DNA of the CDR3: TGTGCCACCAGTGATAATGTTGGCAGGCCCCACGAGCAGTACTTC.

This clone has only a few counts. Other nucleotide sequences in the sample specify the same CDR3. The V call is TRBV30, the J call TRBJ1-5; no definite D call. The CDR3 covers 13 residues. Deletions cut 0 bases from V and 1 base from J, with 4 bases between. Looked up from germline, CDR1 is GTSNPN and CDR2 is SVGIG (reference sequence). The CDR3 reads CAWSVGSNQPQHF. The CDR3 DNA reads as TGTGCCTGGAGTGTTGGGAGCAATCAGCCCCAGCATTTT.

The chain carries TRBV5-1 and TRBJ2-1; TRBD2 matches at 12 bases. V was pared by 5 bases and J by 10 bases, with 7 bases of the junction left unmatched. There are 14 residues in the CDR3. In germline, CDR1 is SGHRS, CDR2 YFSETQ. In nucleotides, the CDR3 is TGCGCCAGCAGTTCCGGACTAGCGGGGTTAGAGCAGTTCTTC. Translating gives CASSSGLAGLEQFF.

The chain couples TRBV3-1 (or the pseudogene TRBV3-2) to TRBJ2-7; the match to TRBD1 covers 7 bases. CDR3 size: 16 residues. The germline V gene encodes CDR1 LGHDT and CDR2 YNNKEL (reference sequence). V was pared by 0 bases and J by 0 bases, with 5 bases of the junction left unmatched. The CDR3 nucleotides read TGTGCCAGCAGCCAAGACGAGGACAGGAGCTCCTACGAGCAGTACTTC. It codes for CASSQDEDRSSYEQYF.

The chain joins TRBV2 to TRBJ1-5; 8 bases agree with TRBD1. The CDR3 runs to 15 residues. Germline V gene lookup returns CDR1 SNHLY and CDR2 FYNNEI. Germline trimming cut 6 bases from V and 4 bases from J; bases unmatched to any gene: 8. The CDR3 region has the DNA TGTGCCAGCAGGAGGAATACAGGGGGTAATCAGCCCCAGCATTTT. This codes for CASRRNTGGNQPQHF. The full variable domain, rest sourced from reference TRBV2 and TRBJ1-5, is EPEVTQTPSHQVTQMGQEVILRCVPISNHLYFYWYRQILGQKVEFLVSFYNNEISEKSEIFDDQFSVERPDGSNFTLKIRSTKLEDSAMYFCASRRNTGGNQPQHFGDGTRLSIL.

The chain uses TRBV3-1 (or the pseudogene TRBV3-2) and TRBJ1-6, with 10 bases matching TRBD1. The CDR3 runs to 18 residues. Germline V gene data show CDR1 as LGHDT and CDR2 as YNNKEL (reference sequence). V lost 3 bases to trimming and J lost 7 bases; unmatched junction nucleotides: 12. This CDR3 is CASSHLMTGGSENSPLHF. The CDR3 region has the DNA TGTGCCAGCAGCCACCTTATGACAGGGGGCAGTGAAAATTCACCCCTCCACTTT.

V is TRBV19 and J is TRBJ2-5; possible D gene TRBD1, 6 bases. CDR1 and CDR2 from the germline V gene are LNHDA and SQIVND (reference sequence). The CDR3 is 14 residues long. V was trimmed by 7 bases and J by 5 bases, leaving 17 bases between them. The CDR3 DNA reads TGTGCCAGTAACTCGGGGAGCAGGGGTGAGACCCAGTACTTC. The encoded protein is CASNSGSRGETQYF.

The V gene is TRBV19, the J gene TRBJ2-7; D may be TRBD1 (6 bases). This CDR3 is 15 amino acids long. From germline, CDR1 is LNHDA and CDR2 SQIVND (reference sequence). Trimming left V 3 bases short and J 0 bases short, with 12 bases between. The CDR3 sequence: CASSMGAGRSYEQYF. CDR3 in DNA: TGTGCCAGTAGTATGGGGGCAGGGCGCTCCTACGAGCAGTACTTC.

The J gene is TRBJ1-5, the V gene TRBV24-1; 8 bases are shared with TRBD1. Germline values: CDR1 KGHDR, CDR2 SFDVKD. The junction had 5 bases not matched to a gene; V was cut back by 6 bases and J by 5 bases. This CDR3 contains 14 residues. The DNA of the CDR3 is TGTGCCACCAGTTCAATACAGGGGGATCAGCCCCAGCATTTT. This translates into CATSSIQGDQPQHF.